Listed below are T cell receptor beta chains from one sample, sequenced in a study of T cell repertoires in cytomegalovirus infection. TCRdb processed the reads anew with MiXCR; each CDR3 protein has one entry. The sample holds about 140,000 distinct CDR3 sequences, under 8.5% seen once. Input material: PBMCs. The receptors were sampled from a human donor in good health (CMV status not recorded). Some clones in this sample may be carry-over from other donors' samples. CDR3s include the opening cysteine and the closing phenylalanine or tryptophan. The order of the fields is CDR3 protein, CDR3 DNA, J gene, clone size, D gene, V gene. The D gene is left open where the match is weak. Clone size is given for some rows only: seen once, a few or many times, or a class if the clone is expanded.

CDR3: CAISDHTDTQYF
DNA: TGTGCCATCAGTGATCACACAGATACGCAGTATTTT
J: TRBJ2-3
size: many
D: .
V: TRBV10-3

CDR3: CASTNPNTGELFF
DNA: TGTGCCAGCACTAACCCGAACACCGGGGAGCTGTTTTTT
J: TRBJ2-2
size: many
D: .
V: TRBV6-5

CDR3: CSAGHPGATIYF
DNA: TGCAGTGCTGGACACCCGGGAGCCACCATATATTTT
J: TRBJ1-3
size: few
D: .
V: TRBV20-1

CDR3: CSVDRALGETQYF
DNA: TGCAGCGTCGACAGGGCGTTGGGAGAGACCCAGTACTTC
J: TRBJ2-5
size: .
D: TRBD1
V: TRBV29-1

CDR3: CASSIDRAGQPQHF
DNA: TGTGCCAGTAGTATAGACAGGGCCGGACAGCCCCAGCATTTT
J: TRBJ1-5
size: .
D: .
V: TRBV19

CDR3: CASNGQEALKAYGYTF
DNA: TGTGCCAGTAACGGACAGGAGGCGTTAAAGGCTTATGGCTACACCTTC
J: TRBJ1-2
size: many
D: TRBD1
V: TRBV19

CDR3: CASSPWGGTEAFF
DNA: TGTGCCAGCAGCCCCTGGGGGGGGACTGAAGCTTTCTTT
J: TRBJ1-1
size: many
D: .
V: TRBV7-2

CDR3: CASSLGVTNTEAFF
DNA: TGTGCCAGCAGCTTAGGAGTTACGAACACTGAAGCTTTCTTT
J: TRBJ1-1
size: many
D: .
V: TRBV7-2

CDR3: CASSQDGQRAFGYTF
DNA: TGCGCCAGCAGCCAAGATGGACAGAGGGCTTTTGGCTACACCTTC
J: TRBJ1-2
size: .
D: .
V: TRBV4-1

CDR3: CASSLSGEQQETQYF
DNA: TGTGCCAGCAGCTTGAGTGGTGAACAGCAAGAGACCCAGTACTTC
J: TRBJ2-5
size: many
D: .
V: TRBV7-3

CDR3: CASSHRVSYGYTF
DNA: TGTGCCAGCAGCCACAGGGTTTCCTATGGCTACACCTTC
J: TRBJ1-2
size: many
D: .
V: TRBV7-2

CDR3: CSASPGQGRDGYTF
DNA: TGCAGTGCTAGTCCGGGACAGGGCAGGGATGGCTACACCTTC
J: TRBJ1-2
size: few
D: TRBD1
V: TRBV20-1

CDR3: CATSRDGQGAHEQYF
DNA: TGTGCCACCAGCAGAGATGGACAGGGGGCCCACGAGCAGTACTTC
J: TRBJ2-7
size: .
D: TRBD1
V: TRBV15

CDR3: CASSQQLGLPTEAFF
DNA: TGTGCCAGCAGCCAGCAGCTGGGGCTCCCCACTGAAGCTTTCTTT
J: TRBJ1-1
size: many
D: .
V: TRBV7-6

CDR3: CASSFTARGRETQYF
DNA: TGTGCCAGCAGCTTCACAGCACGGGGCCGGGAGACCCAGTACTTC
J: TRBJ2-5
size: many
D: .
V: TRBV28

CDR3: CASKGRSSGNTIYF
DNA: TGTGCCAGCAAAGGACGGAGCTCTGGAAACACCATATATTTT
J: TRBJ1-3
size: many
D: .
V: TRBV6-2/TRBV6-3

CDR3: CATSSGGRYTDTQYF
DNA: TGTGCCACCAGCAGCGGGGGGAGGTACACAGATACGCAGTATTTT
J: TRBJ2-3
size: few
D: TRBD2
V: TRBV15

CDR3: CSVGEAASGNTIYF
DNA: TGCAGCGTTGGTGAGGCGGCCTCTGGAAACACCATATATTTT
J: TRBJ1-3
size: few
D: .
V: TRBV29-1

CDR3: CALRTLEFGELFF
DNA: TGTGCCCTAAGGACCCTGGAGTTCGGGGAGCTGTTTTTT
J: TRBJ2-2
size: many
D: .
V: TRBV10-3

CDR3: CASSVSGGTYEQYF
DNA: TGTGCCAGCAGTGTTAGCGGGGGGACCTACGAGCAGTACTTC
J: TRBJ2-7
size: many
D: TRBD2
V: TRBV12-3/TRBV12-4

CDR3: CASSLSGYGYTF
DNA: TGTGCCAGCAGCTTATCTGGGTATGGCTACACCTTC
J: TRBJ1-2
size: many
D: .
V: TRBV7-2

CDR3: CASSEARRGEQFF
DNA: TGTGCCAGCAGTGAAGCTCGACGGGGGGAACAGTTCTTC
J: TRBJ2-1
size: many
D: TRBD2
V: TRBV2

CDR3: CASSHRDRDTEAFF
DNA: TGTGCCAGCAGCCACCGGGACAGGGATACTGAAGCTTTCTTT
J: TRBJ1-1
size: many
D: TRBD1
V: TRBV2